These 13 T cell receptor beta chains were sequenced from one sample in a study of shared clonotypes between healthy human individuals (dated by TCRdb to 2020 to 2022). The library relied on the immunoSEQ multiplex PCR assay. TCRdb's version of the immuneACCESS table is confined to in-frame rearrangements and falls short of the full clone set. An unresolved V gene accounts for under half of the shortfall where checked; the remainder is of unknown origin. In this sample the table shows approximately 500,000 clones, roughly 95% of which occur a single time. The top ten clonotypes cover 0.06% of the sample. Sequencing was done on a sample of naive CD4+ T cells sorted from blood. The cell subset or site tag for this specimen amounts to: CD45RA+ positively selected. These receptors were collected from a woman younger than 45 in good health.

The chain employs TRBV18 and TRBJ1-1, with TRBD1 matching 7 bases. CDR3 length: 13 amino acids. In germline, CDR1 is KGHSH, CDR2 LQKENI. Trimming cost V 3 bases and J 6 bases; bases outside gene matches: 4. The CDR3: CASSPDRAPEAFF. The CDR3 nucleotides read TGTGCCAGCTCACCCGACAGGGCCCCTGAAGCTTTCTTT.

V gene TRBV7-2 combines with J gene TRBJ2-1, with 8 bases identical to TRBD2. After removal of 5 bases from V and 9 bases from J, the junction contained 12 bases not matched to a gene. CDR1 and CDR2 (germline): SGHTA, FQGNSA. CDR3 length: 15 amino acids. The CDR3: CASSRSGTRNPEQFF. The CDR3, as DNA: TGTGCCAGCAGCCGATCCGGGACTAGGAATCCTGAGCAGTTCTTC.

This chain connects TRBV27 to TRBJ2-5; a weak D match, TRBD1 (6 bases). Germline V gives CDR1 MNHEY, CDR2 SMNVEV (reference sequence). This CDR3 comprises 14 residues. V was pared by 4 bases and J by 3 bases, with 12 bases between. In DNA form, the CDR3 reads TGTGCCAGCAGTTCGTCCTCAGGGGAAGAGACCCAGTACTTC. Protein sequence: CASSSSSGEETQYF.

V gene TRBV2 combines with J gene TRBJ2-5; D is unclear. The DNA matches TRBJ2-7 better at its end, which makes the J call doubtful. Germline CDR1 is SNHLY and CDR2 is FYNNEI. CDR3 length: 11 amino acids. CDR3 in amino acids: CASVKAYEQYF. CDR3 nucleotide sequence: TGTGCCAGCGTGAAAGCCTACGAGCAGTACTTC.

Of note for this clone: The sample has other DNA sequences that encode this CDR3 too. CDR3 loop: CASSLRGQPQHF. CDR3 nucleotide sequence: TGTGCCAGCAGTTTGAGGGGGCAGCCCCAGCATTTT. The chain has TRBV28 and TRBJ1-5; possibly TRBD1 for D (6 bases). From germline, CDR1 is MDHEN and CDR2 SYDVKM. Trimming left V 3 bases short and J 7 bases short, with 7 bases between. The CDR3 runs to 12 residues.

V gene TRBV7-9 combines with J gene TRBJ2-1; 9 bases agree with TRBD2. V dropped 5 bases and J dropped 0; count of bases not matched to a gene: 8. CDR3 length: 17 residues. Germline V gene sequence: CDR1 SEHNR, CDR2 FQNEAQ (reference sequence). The CDR3 spells CASSQKNSGSSYNEQFF. The CDR3 region has the DNA TGTGCCAGCAGCCAGAAAAATAGCGGGAGCTCCTACAATGAGCAGTTCTTC.

This chain links TRBV28 with TRBJ2-5; D unclear. The J call could be wrong; TRBJ2-7 is a better fit for the DNA end. Germline V gives CDR1 MDHEN, CDR2 SYDVKM. The CDR3 contains 12 residues. CDR3 DNA: TGTGCCAGCAGGTCTACATCCTACGAGCAGTACTTC. Translation: CASRSTSYEQYF.

The chain recombines TRBV7-9 with TRBJ1-6; unclear D gene. The CDR3 runs to 12 residues. Germline values: CDR1 SEHNR, CDR2 FQNEAQ (reference sequence). Trimming removed 6 bases from V and 7 bases from J, with 7 bases in between. CDR3 amino acids: CASSPSNSPLHF. The CDR3 nucleotides are TGTGCCAGCAGTCCCAGCAATTCACCCCTCCACTTT.

V gene TRBV5-1 combines with J gene TRBJ2-2, with TRBD1 matching over 8 bases. With V trimmed by 4 bases and J by 4 bases, 6 bases remained unmatched. The CDR3 extends over 15 amino acids. CDR1 is SGHRS, CDR2 YFSETQ, per germline. The CDR3 DNA reads as TGCGCCAGCAGCATGACCAGGGGGCCCACCGGGGAGCTGTTTTTT. Amino acids: CASSMTRGPTGELFF.

The count of this clone is one. CDR3 nucleotide sequence: TGTGCCAGTAGTATTCCGGGGGGGACTATTCCGATGAGGAATGAAAAACTGTTTTTT. Protein product: CASSIPGGTIPMRNEKLFF. V gene TRBV19 combines with J gene TRBJ1-4, with D possibly TRBD1 on 5 matching bases. The CDR3 is 19 amino acids. Germline V gives CDR1 LNHDA, CDR2 SQIVND (reference sequence). The germline V and J ends were trimmed by 3 bases and 5 bases, with 25 bases remaining between them.

As to this clone: Other DNA sequences in this specimen translate into the identical CDR3. V and J are TRBV19 and TRBJ1-5; no firm D call. Germline-derived CDR1 and CDR2 are LNHDA and SQIVND (reference sequence). The CDR3 spans 13 residues. Trimming took 4 bases from V and 3 from J, leaving 7 bases between them. CDR3 in DNA: TGTGCCAGTAGTACGAGAGACAATCAGCCCCAGCATTTT. The encoded protein is CASSTRDNQPQHF.

The V and J genes are TRBV7-9 and TRBJ1-2; D gene unclear. Deletions cut 4 bases from V and 8 bases from J, with 8 bases between. Germline CDR1 and CDR2: SEHNR and FQNEAQ (reference sequence). The CDR3 is 11 amino acids. The CDR3: CASSYPAGYTF. The CDR3, as DNA: TGTGCCAGCAGCTACCCTGCGGGCTACACCTTC.

This chain uses TRBV5-6 with TRBJ2-2; D not certain. Germline V lookup: CDR1 SGHDT, CDR2 YYEEEE. V shed 4 bases and J shed 2 bases, with 12 bases lying between them. The CDR3 runs to 15 residues. The CDR3 DNA reads TGTGCCAGCAGCCTAGGGCCCTTAAACACCGGGGAGCTGTTTTTT. It specifies CASSLGPLNTGELFF.